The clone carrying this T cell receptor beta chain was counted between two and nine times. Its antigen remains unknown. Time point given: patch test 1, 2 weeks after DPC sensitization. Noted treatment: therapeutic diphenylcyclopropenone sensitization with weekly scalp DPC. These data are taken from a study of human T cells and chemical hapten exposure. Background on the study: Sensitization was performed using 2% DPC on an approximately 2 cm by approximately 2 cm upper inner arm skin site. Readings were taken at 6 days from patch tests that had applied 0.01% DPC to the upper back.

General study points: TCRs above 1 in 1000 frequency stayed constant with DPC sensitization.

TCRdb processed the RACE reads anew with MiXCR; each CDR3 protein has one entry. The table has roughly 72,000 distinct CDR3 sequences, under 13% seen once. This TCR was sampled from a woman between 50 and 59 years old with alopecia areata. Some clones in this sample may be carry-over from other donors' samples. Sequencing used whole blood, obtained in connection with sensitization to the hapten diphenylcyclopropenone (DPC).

The chain's CDR3 is CASSRDPDTEAFF. As DNA, the CDR3 is TGTGCCAGCAGCCGGGATCCGGACACTGAAGCTTTCTTT. The genes are TRBV5-4 and TRBJ1-1; D gene unclear. CDR1 is SGHNT, CDR2 YYREEE, per germline (reference sequence). With 4 bases removed from V and 3 bases from J, the gap between germline ends came to 10 bases. The CDR3 length is 13 residues.